This T cell receptor (beta chain) was observed in a study of shared clonotypes between healthy human individuals. In the case of this clone: What it binds is unknown.

Broader study findings: The naive CD4 repertoires of a handful of donors were compared, and around 5% of clonotypes were shared. Represented diversity, genetic and exposure-history alike, was limited by few donors.

The input for sorted-subset replicate PCRs was roughly 180 ng DNA, tens of thousands of T cell genomes. Profiling relied on immunoSEQ multiplex PCR, and the TCRdb table lists in-frame clones only, not all of them. The sample yields about 680,000 clones, roughly nine tenths seen once. Naive CD8 cells lacked CD45RO, underwent positive selection for CCR7 and left out terminally differentiated effector memory CD45RA+ cells. Trimming stripped 3 bases from V and 0 bases from J, with 9 bases between. Germline-derived CDR1 and CDR2 are SEHNR and FQNEAQ (reference sequence). The CDR3 runs to 15 residues. Material: naive CD8+ T cells sorted from blood. The chain recombines TRBV7-9 with TRBJ2-1, with D unresolved. The receptor's source is a man between 25 and 39 years old in good health. This CDR3 reads CASSLDGASYNEQFF. The CDR3 bases are TGTGCCAGCAGCTTGGACGGAGCCTCCTACAATGAGCAGTTCTTC.